Listed here are 29 T cell receptor beta chains from one sample, sequenced in a study of shared clonotypes between healthy human individuals. Clones were sequenced by immunoSEQ multiplex PCR, and TCRdb holds only the in-frame ones, with some missing. The data contain about 680,000 clones, roughly 78% of them seen just once; the ten biggest clones take up 1.8%. Sample: memory CD4+ T cells sorted from blood. Subset defined: CD45RA-negative fraction. The receptors stem from a woman aged 25-40 years in good health.

Ten or more counts support this clone. V is TRBV6-6 and J is TRBJ2-7; TRBD2 is a possible D gene (5 bases). This CDR3 region has 11 residues. V was trimmed by 7 bases and J by 7 bases, leaving 11 bases between them. Looked up from germline, CDR1 is MNHNY and CDR2 is SVGAGI (reference sequence). The DNA of the CDR3 is TGTGCCAGCAACAACGGGGTGGAGCAGTACTTC. This translates into CASNNGVEQYF.

The genes are TRBV7-9 and TRBJ2-3; the D call may be TRBD1 or TRBD2 (6 bases each). The CDR3 spans 16 residues. Germline V gene data show CDR1 as SEHNR and CDR2 as FQNEAQ (reference sequence). Trimming removed 0 bases at V and 0 bases at J, with 10 bases between. The CDR3 DNA reads TGTGCCAGCAGCTTAGCCTGGGGGGCTAGCACAGATACGCAGTATTTT. It codes for CASSLAWGASTDTQYF.

This clone was seen more than once but under ten times. This chain connects TRBV11-1 to TRBJ2-7; 14 bases align to TRBD2. The CDR3 spans 16 residues. The germline CDR1 and CDR2 sequences are SGHAT and FQDESV (reference sequence). Trimming took 5 bases from V and 3 from J; bases not matched to a gene: 6. The CDR3 protein is CASSPGTSGSYYEQYF. In nucleotides, the CDR3 is TGTGCCAGCAGCCCCGGGACTAGCGGGAGTTACTACGAGCAGTACTTC.

This clone has just one count. The rearrangement uses TRBV5-4 and TRBJ2-3; the D is unclear. The CDR3 loop spans 13 amino acids. Looked up from germline, CDR1 is SGHNT and CDR2 is YYREEE (reference sequence). V was shortened by 2 bases and J by 1 base, with 5 bases between the two germline ends. The CDR3 is CASSLVGTDTQYF. The CDR3 DNA reads TGTGCCAGCAGCTTAGTCGGCACAGATACGCAGTATTTT.

The V call is TRBV5-1, the J call TRBJ2-6; D remains ambiguous. The CDR3 has 17 residues. Germline CDR1 reads SGHRS; CDR2 reads YFSETQ. Trimming took off 0 bases at V and 0 bases at J, with 10 bases between the two ends. The CDR3 DNA reads as TGCGCCAGCAGCTTGGAGAGGAAGAGCTCTGGGGCCAACGTCCTGACTTTC. This codes for CASSLERKSSGANVLTF.

The V gene is TRBV7-2, the J gene TRBJ2-3, with TRBD2 matching over 8 bases. The CDR3 consists of 16 residues. Germline values: CDR1 SGHTA, CDR2 FQGNSA. The ends lost 1 base at V and 11 bases at J; junction bases unmatched: 14. CDR3 in amino acids: CASSLELAFTREGQYF. Written as DNA, the CDR3 is TGTGCCAGCAGCTTAGAACTAGCCTTTACCCGGGAGGGGCAGTATTTT.

This chain joins TRBV28 and TRBJ1-1, with 8 positions matching TRBD1. The CDR3 sequence is 18 residues long. CDR1 and CDR2 (germline): MDHEN, SYDVKM. Germline trimming cut 7 bases from V and 0 bases from J; bases unmatched to any gene: 16. CDR3 in amino acids: CASKTGVLGTGMNTEAFF. The CDR3 DNA reads as TGTGCCAGCAAAACAGGCGTATTGGGGACAGGCATGAACACTGAAGCTTTCTTT.

This chain links TRBV18 with TRBJ2-7, with TRBD2 matching over 7 bases. V lost 3 bases, J lost 4 bases, and 12 bases stayed unmatched. CDR1 KGHSH and CDR2 LQKENI come from the germline V gene. The CDR3 spans 16 residues. This CDR3 reads CASSPGPAGDTYEQYF. The CDR3 DNA follows: TGTGCCAGCTCACCTGGCCCGGCGGGAGATACTTACGAGCAGTACTTC.

This rearrangement joins TRBV19 to TRBJ2-3; 7 bases fit TRBD1. J was trimmed by 2 bases and V by 4 bases; bases with no gene match: 6. The CDR3 contains 15 residues. Germline V lookup: CDR1 LNHDA, CDR2 SQIVND (reference sequence). CDR3 loop: CASSTSGQTTDTQYF. The CDR3 DNA is TGTGCCAGTAGTACCTCGGGACAGACCACAGATACGCAGTATTTT.

The rearrangement links TRBV11-3 to TRBJ1-4; no clear D. Trimming took off 4 bases at V and 8 bases at J, with 11 bases between the two ends. Per the germline V gene, CDR1 is SGHNT and CDR2 is YENEEA. CDR3 size: 13 residues. CDR3 sequence: CASSSTPSEKLFF. In nucleotides, the CDR3 is TGTGCCAGCAGCTCGACCCCCAGCGAAAAACTGTTTTTT.

J is TRBJ1-4 and V is TRBV28; possible D gene TRBD1, 5 bases. The CDR3 runs to 14 residues. CDR1 and CDR2 from the germline V gene are MDHEN and SYDVKM. Trimming shortened V by 4 bases and J by 3 bases, and 9 bases separated the two germline ends. Written as DNA, the CDR3 is TGTGCCAGCAGTTCCGGGGCGGCTAATGAAAAACTGTTTTTT. Translation gives CASSSGAANEKLFF. Full variable domain (outside the CDR3, taken from reference TRBV28 and TRBJ1-4): DVKVTQSSRYLVKRTGEKVFLECVQDMDHENMFWYRQDPGLGLRLIYFSYDVKMKEKGDIPEGYSVSREKKERFSLILESASTNQTSMYLCASSSGAANEKLFFGSGTQLSVL.

In regard to this clone: A read error may produce the germline difference seen at one junction end. The gene calls are TRBV6-6 and TRBJ1-5, with TRBD1 matching 8 bases. This CDR3 has 11 amino acids. Germline loops: CDR1 MNHNY, CDR2 SVGAGI (reference sequence). The chain's CDR3 is CASSGRTGSYF. The CDR3 nucleotides read TGTGCCAGCAGTGGAAGGACAGGGTCGTATTTT.

The rearrangement joins TRBV4-1 to TRBJ2-7; TRBD1 matches at 7 bases. Unmatched junction bases numbered 14, after V lost 0 bases and J lost 6 bases. Germline V gene data show CDR1 as MGHRA and CDR2 as YSYEKL. The CDR3 covers 17 residues. CDR3 loop: CASSQDFVAGGMSEQYF. In DNA, the CDR3 is TGCGCCAGCAGCCAAGATTTCGTCGCAGGGGGAATGAGCGAGCAGTACTTC.

V is TRBV25-1 and J is TRBJ2-5, with D maybe TRBD2 (6 bases). Germline values: CDR1 MGHDK, CDR2 SYGVNS. V was trimmed by 5 bases and J by 4 bases, leaving 26 bases between them. This CDR3 spans 18 amino acids. The CDR3 loop is CASSPPLGEATELETQYF. CDR3 bases: TGTGCCAGCAGTCCCCCGCTTGGGGAGGCTACTGAATTAGAGACCCAGTACTTC. Complete variable domain (other parts from reference TRBV25-1 and TRBJ2-5): EADIYQTPRYLVIGTGKKITLECSQTMGHDKMYWYQQDPGMELHLIHYSYGVNSTEKGDLSSESTVSRIRTEHFPLTLESARPSHTSQYLCASSPPLGEATELETQYFGPGTRLLVL.

This sequence joins TRBV14 and TRBJ2-3; TRBD2 matches 10 bases. Germline loops: CDR1 SGHDN, CDR2 FVKESK. This CDR3 contains 16 residues. J was trimmed by 0 bases and V by 6 bases; bases with no gene match: 6. CDR3 sequence: CASSRLAGLSTDTQYF. The CDR3 bases are TGTGCCAGCAGTCGACTAGCGGGCCTGAGCACAGATACGCAGTATTTT.

The rearrangement links TRBV2 to TRBJ2-1; D gene ambiguous. Germline CDR1 and CDR2: SNHLY and FYNNEI. Deletions cut 2 bases from V and 2 bases from J, with 10 bases between. The CDR3 totals 15 residues. CDR3 bases: TGTGCCAGCAGTGAAAAGCGTAACACCTACAATGAGCAGTTCTTC. Translation: CASSEKRNTYNEQFF.

The chain combines TRBV11-3 with TRBJ2-2, with TRBD1 matching 7 bases. V trimming: 10 bases; J trimming: 5 bases; junction bases outside the gene matches: 10. Germline lookup yields CDR1 SGHNT and CDR2 YENEEA. The CDR3 consists of 14 residues. DNA for the CDR3: TGTGCCACAAAGGGGACAGCGCGGACCGGGGAGCTGTTTTTT. As protein: CATKGTARTGELFF.

The chain carries TRBV29-1 and TRBJ2-5; TRBD2 aligns across 9 bases. The last part of the DNA fits TRBJ2-7 better; the J call may be wrong. CDR1 is SQVTM and CDR2 is ANQGSEA in the germline V gene. The CDR3 covers 15 residues. The CDR3 here is CSVEDTSGYSYEQYF. DNA for the CDR3: TGCAGCGTTGAAGACACTAGCGGGTACTCCTACGAGCAGTACTTC.

This chain uses TRBV7-7 with TRBJ2-7; the D gene is possibly TRBD2 (6 bases). Germline-derived CDR1 and CDR2 are SSHAT and FNYEAQ (reference sequence). Between the trimmed V and J ends, which lost 0 bases and 0 bases, there was a span of 15 bases. This CDR3 comprises 17 residues. CDR3 in DNA: TGTGCCAGCAGCTTAGCGGGGGGACTGGCTAGCTCCTACGAGCAGTACTTC. Encoded protein: CASSLAGGLASSYEQYF.

The rearrangement uses TRBV5-4 and TRBJ1-1; D uncertain. With 3 bases removed from V and 1 base from J, the gap between germline ends came to 10 bases. Germline loops: CDR1 SGHNT, CDR2 YYREEE (reference sequence). This CDR3 spans 14 amino acids. The CDR3 sequence: CASSSKQQNTEAFF. The CDR3 DNA reads TGTGCCAGCAGCTCTAAACAGCAGAACACTGAAGCTTTCTTT.

This clone was picked up a small number of times. The genes are TRBV19 and TRBJ2-7, with D tentatively TRBD2 (6 bases). V was clipped by 5 bases and J by 6 bases, with 14 bases between them. The CDR3 runs to 13 residues. Germline V lookup: CDR1 LNHDA, CDR2 SQIVND (reference sequence). CDR3 amino acids: CASSLEGFSEQYF. CDR3 coding DNA: TGTGCCAGTAGTCTGGAGGGTTTCAGCGAGCAGTACTTC.

The chain couples TRBV21-1 to TRBJ2-1; the table's D call, TRBD2, has no DNA check behind it. TRBV21-1 is a pseudogene segment. This CDR3 region has 17 residues. The chain's CDR3 is CASSKDEGGSSYNEQFF. As DNA, the CDR3 is TGTGCCAGCAGCAAAGATGAGGGAGGCTCCTCCTACAATGAGCAGTTCTTC.

The V call is TRBV6-6, the J call TRBJ2-2; D perhaps matches TRBD2 (5 bases). CDR1 is MNHNY, CDR2 SVGAGI, per germline (reference sequence). Trimming removed 6 bases at V and 3 bases at J, with 11 bases between. This CDR3 contains 14 residues. The CDR3 sequence: CASSWETYTGELFF. In nucleotides, the CDR3 is TGTGCCAGCAGCTGGGAGACGTACACCGGGGAGCTGTTTTTT.

This clone showed up just a few times. The chain joins TRBV11-3 to TRBJ2-2; 11 nucleotides align to TRBD1. V lost 8 bases and J lost 5; bases outside the gene matches: 4. Germline V gene sequence: CDR1 SGHNT, CDR2 YENEEA. This CDR3 comprises 14 residues. The CDR3 protein is CASGQGALTGELFF. In DNA, the CDR3 is TGTGCCAGCGGACAGGGGGCGTTGACCGGGGAGCTGTTTTTT.

V is TRBV4-1 and J is TRBJ2-6, with D uncertain. Per the germline V gene, CDR1 is MGHRA and CDR2 is YSYEKL. The CDR3 extends over 15 amino acids. The V and J ends lost 1 base and 2 bases respectively, with 6 bases between them. The CDR3 sequence: CASSQGGTGANVLTF. The CDR3 DNA reads as TGCGCCAGCAGCCAAGGGGGTACTGGGGCCAACGTCCTGACTTTC.

The gene calls are TRBV5-1 and TRBJ2-2; no definite D call. The CDR3 has 12 residues. Germline V gene sequence: CDR1 SGHRS, CDR2 YFSETQ. Between the trimmed V and J ends, which lost 3 bases and 7 bases, there was a span of 7 bases. CDR3 sequence reads: CASSSPGGELFF. CDR3 in DNA: TGCGCCAGCAGCTCCCCGGGCGGGGAGCTGTTTTTT.

This clone was observed many times. V and J are TRBV5-5 and TRBJ2-2, with 12 bases fitting TRBD1. The germline gives CDR1 SGHKS, CDR2 YYEKEE (reference sequence). There are 15 residues in the CDR3. Trimming at V came to 7 bases and at J to 7 bases, leaving 8 bases not matched to a gene. CDR3 region: CASRGQGASSGELFF. CDR3 in DNA: TGTGCCAGCCGGGGACAGGGGGCATCTAGCGGGGAGCTGTTTTTT.

The CDR3 bases are TGCGCCAGCAGCCTGCGACTAGCGAGCATGAGGAACGAGCAGTACTTC. Protein: CASSLRLASMRNEQYF. V is TRBV5-1 and J is TRBJ2-7; TRBD2 matches at 8 bases. CDR1 is SGHRS, CDR2 YFSETQ, per germline. Trimming at V came to 4 bases and at J to 5 bases, leaving 14 bases not matched to a gene. This CDR3 has 16 amino acids. The entire variable domain, with the rest obtained from reference TRBV5-1 and TRBJ2-7, is as follows: KAGVTQTPRYLIKTRGQQVTLSCSPISGHRSVSWYQQTPGQGLQFLFEYFSETQRNKGNFPGRFSGRQFSNSRSEMNVSTLELGDSALYLCASSLRLASMRNEQYFGPGTRLTVT.

This clone was detected only a few times. The V call is TRBV7-8, the J call TRBJ1-2; 9 bases map to TRBD1. The germline CDR1 and CDR2 sequences are SGHVS and FQNEAQ. V gave up 5 bases and J gave up 4 bases; unmatched junction bases: 8. The CDR3 is 15 amino acids. This CDR3 reads CASSVYRGRPYGYTF. The CDR3 DNA reads TGTGCCAGCAGCGTCTACAGGGGGCGACCCTATGGCTACACCTTC.